The 14 T cell receptor beta chains below were found in one sample sequenced in a study of T-cell reconstitution after alpha-beta-depleted transplantation in children. TCRbeta library construction was performed incorporating unique molecular identifiers. TCRdb reprocessed the PCR reads with MiXCR, giving one entry per CDR3 protein. The data hold 250,000 to 400,000 distinct CDR3 sequences, with approximately 23% observed a single time. The source material was PBMCs, mostly from graft donor cells, sampled 180 days after TCRalphabeta/CD19-depleted stem cell transplant. The receptor source for this set is a male patient aged 10-17 years who had a stem cell transplant for acute lymphoblastic leukemia, so the T cells may come from the graft donor.

This chain connects TRBV9 to TRBJ2-6; the match to TRBD2 covers 10 bases. Germline V gives CDR1 SGDLS, CDR2 YYNGEE. The CDR3 runs to 17 residues. J lost 0 bases, V lost 3 bases, and 3 bases had no gene match. CDR3 in amino acids: CASSGAGGPSGANVLTF. DNA of the CDR3: TGTGCCAGCAGCGGAGCGGGAGGGCCCTCTGGGGCCAACGTCCTGACTTTC.

This sequence joins TRBV5-1 and TRBJ1-1, with D perhaps TRBD1 (6 bases). The CDR3 is 16 amino acids. The germline V gene has CDR1 SGHRS and CDR2 YFSETQ. Trimming took 0 bases from V and 3 from J, leaving 15 bases between them. This CDR3 is CASSLGIRGPDTEAFF. In DNA, the CDR3 is TGCGCCAGCAGCTTGGGTATTCGGGGGCCGGACACTGAAGCTTTCTTT.

The rearrangement uses TRBV19 and TRBJ1-5, with D tentatively TRBD1 (5 bases). This CDR3 is built from 14 residues. Germline values: CDR1 LNHDA, CDR2 SQIVND (reference sequence). V was cut by 5 bases and J by 1 base, with 9 bases left in between. The CDR3 reads CASSGGFSNQPQHF. CDR3 bases: TGTGCCAGTAGTGGGGGATTCAGCAATCAGCCCCAGCATTTT.

The chain employs TRBV15 and TRBJ2-3; 7 nucleotides align to TRBD1. Germline V gene sequence: CDR1 LNHNV, CDR2 YYDKDF (reference sequence). J was trimmed by 8 bases and V by 3 bases; bases with no gene match: 8. The CDR3 sequence is 14 residues long. CDR3 loop: CATSSDRALSTQYF. The CDR3 nucleotides read TGTGCCACCAGCAGCGACAGGGCCTTGTCTACGCAGTATTTT.

The chain carries TRBV12-3 or TRBV12-4 and TRBJ1-5; TRBD1 is a possible D gene (5 bases). The CDR3 contains 15 residues. Trimming pared 5 bases from V and 6 bases from J, leaving 17 bases between. The CDR3 here is CASSPRTWWGQPQHF. CDR3 bases: TGTGCCAGCAGTCCCCGGACATGGTGGGGTCAGCCCCAGCATTTT.

V usage is TRBV5-4 and J usage is TRBJ2-7; possibly TRBD2 for D (6 bases). Trimming took off 5 bases at V and 6 bases at J, with 21 bases between the two ends. CDR3 size: 15 residues. Looked up from germline, CDR1 is SGHNT and CDR2 is YYREEE (reference sequence). In DNA form, the CDR3 reads TGTGCCAGCAGGTCGGAGGGGTTAGAACTAGGCGAGCAGTACTTC. It codes for CASRSEGLELGEQYF.

This clonotype was detected only a few times. This chain connects TRBV5-1 to TRBJ2-3; D gene unclear. V was clipped by 0 bases and J by 2 bases, with 10 bases between them. The CDR3 extends over 15 amino acids. From germline, CDR1 is SGHRS and CDR2 YFSETQ. In DNA, the CDR3 is TGCGCCAGCAGCTTGGGAGGATACCACACAGATACGCAGTATTTT. It yields the protein CASSLGGYHTDTQYF.

V and J are TRBV5-6 and TRBJ1-1, with TRBD1 as a possible D gene (6 bases). Germline CDR1 is SGHDT and CDR2 is YYEEEE. The ends were cut back, 6 bases at V and 7 bases at J, with 19 bases in the middle. This CDR3 is built from 14 residues. CDR3 sequence (DNA): TGTGCCAGCATCTTACGCAAACAGGGAATTGAAGCTTTCTTT. Its translation: CASILRKQGIEAFF.

This chain joins TRBV6-6 and TRBJ2-1; D not certain. The CDR3 runs to 12 residues. Deletions cut 3 bases from V and 7 bases from J, with 7 bases between. From germline, CDR1 is MNHNY and CDR2 SVGAGI (reference sequence). The CDR3 DNA reads TGTGCCAGCAGTTATTGGACGAATGAGCAGTTCTTC. Protein sequence: CASSYWTNEQFF.

This chain connects TRBV10-2 to TRBJ1-2; 8 bases fit TRBD1. V dropped 9 bases and J dropped 2; count of bases not matched to a gene: 11. There are 15 residues in the CDR3. Germline CDR1 and CDR2: WSHSY and SAAADI. The chain's CDR3 is CASWGQGAGNYGYTF. The CDR3 DNA follows: TGCGCCAGTTGGGGGCAGGGGGCCGGGAACTATGGCTACACCTTC.

V and J are TRBV5-1 and TRBJ2-7; 9 nucleotides line up with TRBD2. The germline CDR1 and CDR2 sequences are SGHRS and YFSETQ. The junction had 8 bases not matched to a gene; V was cut back by 3 bases and J by 7 bases. The CDR3 length is 14 residues. CDR3 sequence reads: CASSYGSGSGEQYF. CDR3 sequence (DNA): TGCGCCAGCAGCTACGGTAGCGGGAGCGGAGAGCAGTACTTC.

V and J are TRBV24-1 and TRBJ2-5; D tentatively fits TRBD1 or TRBD2 (5 bases each). CDR3 length: 13 amino acids. CDR1 is KGHDR, CDR2 SFDVKD, per germline. Trimming took off 3 bases at V and 5 bases at J, with 9 bases between the two ends. The CDR3 region is CATSDGTAETQYF. In DNA, the CDR3 is TGTGCCACCAGTGATGGGACCGCTGAGACCCAGTACTTC.

This clonotype was seen only a few times. With a much larger clone just one base away, this may be a read error. V is TRBV20-1 and J is TRBJ2-1, with D uncertain. Germline CDR1 DFQATT, CDR2 SNEGSKA (reference sequence). V lost 2 bases and J lost 2, with 4 bases in between. This CDR3 spans 12 amino acids. CDR3 in amino acids: CSARPTYNEQFF. The CDR3, as DNA: TGCAGTGCTAGACCTACCTACAATGAGCAGTTCTTC.

This clonotype was counted between two and nine times. The chain has TRBV9 and TRBJ2-7; the match to TRBD1 covers 8 bases. The CDR3 length is 14 residues. The V segment lost 2 bases and the J segment 2 bases; nucleotides outside the gene matches: 3. In germline, CDR1 is SGDLS, CDR2 YYNGEE. Written as DNA, the CDR3 is TGTGCCAGCAGCGTTACAGGGGGAGCCTACGAGCAGTACTTC. This gives the protein CASSVTGGAYEQYF.